A selection of T cell receptor beta chains follows, all from one sample in a study of CXCR3-negative and CXCR3-positive naive CD8 T cells. TCRdb reworked the 5' RACE reads into one entry per CDR3 protein, no DNA. This sample's clone table lists about 63,000 distinct CDR3 sequences. Sequenced sample: naive CXCR3+ CD8+ T cells from blood. The receptors here all came from a human donor in good health. Some clones in this sample may be carry-over from other donors' samples. CDR3s include the opening cysteine and the closing phenylalanine or tryptophan. The order of the fields is V gene, J gene, CDR3 protein.

v_gene: TRBV29-1
j_gene: TRBJ2-2
CDR3aa: CSVLAGVTGELFF

v_gene: TRBV7-9
j_gene: TRBJ2-1
CDR3aa: CASSLNSGSGYNEQFF

v_gene: TRBV6-5
j_gene: TRBJ1-2
CDR3aa: CASSYGLSDGYTF

v_gene: TRBV2
j_gene: TRBJ2-1
CDR3aa: CASIGYNEQFF

v_gene: TRBV5-6
j_gene: TRBJ2-7
CDR3aa: CASSLTGQGFVDEQYF

v_gene: TRBV4-3
j_gene: TRBJ2-1
CDR3aa: CASSLRRDPWNEQFF

v_gene: TRBV15
j_gene: TRBJ2-7
CDR3aa: CATSSTLGTHSYEQYF

v_gene: TRBV5-8
j_gene: TRBJ2-7
CDR3aa: CASSFVTSGRDEQYF

v_gene: TRBV7-9
j_gene: TRBJ2-5
CDR3aa: CASSLDYQETQYF

v_gene: TRBV2
j_gene: TRBJ2-1
CDR3aa: CASSEIREGVHNEQFF

v_gene: TRBV5-1
j_gene: TRBJ2-7
CDR3aa: CASSLGIGTYERYF

v_gene: TRBV11-2
j_gene: TRBJ1-1
CDR3aa: CASSLPALLGQGRMRAFF

v_gene: TRBV7-9
j_gene: TRBJ2-7
CDR3aa: CASSLAGAGYEQYF

v_gene: TRBV5-1
j_gene: TRBJ2-3
CDR3aa: CASSPQREIDTQYF

v_gene: TRBV7-9
j_gene: TRBJ2-7
CDR3aa: CASSLAGPSSYEQYF

v_gene: TRBV29-1
j_gene: TRBJ1-2
CDR3aa: CSVEMEDRIYGYTF

v_gene: TRBV15
j_gene: TRBJ2-3
CDR3aa: CATREVLTDTQYF

v_gene: TRBV7-9
j_gene: TRBJ2-3
CDR3aa: CASSAGLQVPDTQYF

v_gene: TRBV25-1
j_gene: TRBJ2-1
CDR3aa: CASSEDYEQFF

v_gene: TRBV29-1
j_gene: TRBJ2-7
CDR3aa: CSVERGDEQYF

v_gene: TRBV14
j_gene: TRBJ2-3
CDR3aa: CASSQAIIPEGGPFLTDTQYF

v_gene: TRBV11-2
j_gene: TRBJ2-5
CDR3aa: CASSLVRDMYQETQYF

v_gene: TRBV5-1
j_gene: TRBJ2-1
CDR3aa: CASSLDGAPGNEQFF

v_gene: TRBV7-9
j_gene: TRBJ2-7
CDR3aa: CASSLSQGGTPLRQYF

v_gene: TRBV7-9
j_gene: TRBJ2-2
CDR3aa: CASSRTTASINTGELFF

v_gene: TRBV7-3
j_gene: TRBJ1-2
CDR3aa: CASSRGTDPPGYGYTF

v_gene: TRBV7-3
j_gene: TRBJ1-4
CDR3aa: CASSPVSGFEKLFF

v_gene: TRBV12-3/TRBV12-4
j_gene: TRBJ2-2
CDR3aa: CASSSTGSNTGELFF

v_gene: TRBV6-1
j_gene: TRBJ2-5
CDR3aa: CASTILGTQETQYF

v_gene: TRBV5-1
j_gene: TRBJ2-1
CDR3aa: CASSLGQGLLQFF

v_gene: TRBV7-3
j_gene: TRBJ2-7
CDR3aa: CASSPYAGGSREQYF

v_gene: TRBV27
j_gene: TRBJ2-3
CDR3aa: CASSFGTAQDTQYF

v_gene: TRBV5-5
j_gene: TRBJ1-1
CDR3aa: CASSLVQDGAFF

v_gene: TRBV29-1
j_gene: TRBJ2-2
CDR3aa: CSVDSGSDTGELFF

v_gene: TRBV21-1
j_gene: TRBJ1-5
CDR3aa: CASSTPAPRIGFRNQPQHF

v_gene: TRBV6-4
j_gene: TRBJ2-1
CDR3aa: CASSDSISGGFDEQFF

v_gene: TRBV29-1
j_gene: TRBJ2-1
CDR3aa: CSVGGSSYNEQFF

v_gene: TRBV20-1
j_gene: TRBJ1-1
CDR3aa: CSARGSGTTTEAFF

v_gene: TRBV27
j_gene: TRBJ2-1
CDR3aa: CASMGHLSYNEQFF

v_gene: TRBV20-1
j_gene: TRBJ2-1
CDR3aa: CSASGLGYNEQFF

v_gene: TRBV7-9
j_gene: TRBJ2-7
CDR3aa: CASSLREDEQYF

v_gene: TRBV29-1
j_gene: TRBJ2-7
CDR3aa: CSIAGSGGTSYEQYF